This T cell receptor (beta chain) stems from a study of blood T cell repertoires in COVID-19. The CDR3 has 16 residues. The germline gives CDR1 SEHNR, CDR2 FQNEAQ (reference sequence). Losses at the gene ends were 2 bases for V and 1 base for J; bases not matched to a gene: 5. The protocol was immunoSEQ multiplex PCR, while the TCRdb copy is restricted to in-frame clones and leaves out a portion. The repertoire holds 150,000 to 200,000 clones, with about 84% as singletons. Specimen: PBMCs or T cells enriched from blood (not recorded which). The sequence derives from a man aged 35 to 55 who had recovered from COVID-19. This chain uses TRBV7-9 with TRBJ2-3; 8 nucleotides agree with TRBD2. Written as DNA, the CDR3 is TGTGCCAGCAGCTTATGGGGTAGCGGGGGCACAGATACGCAGTATTTT. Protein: CASSLWGSGGTDTQYF.